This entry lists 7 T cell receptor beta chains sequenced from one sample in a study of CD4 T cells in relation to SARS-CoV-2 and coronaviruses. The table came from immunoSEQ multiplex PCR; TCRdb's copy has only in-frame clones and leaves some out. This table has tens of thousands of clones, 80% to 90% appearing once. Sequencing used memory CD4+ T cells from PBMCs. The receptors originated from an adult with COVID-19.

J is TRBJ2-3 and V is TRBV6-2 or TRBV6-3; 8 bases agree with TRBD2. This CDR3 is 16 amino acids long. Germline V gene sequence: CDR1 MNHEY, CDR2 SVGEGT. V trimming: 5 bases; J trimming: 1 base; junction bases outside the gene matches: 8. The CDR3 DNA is TGTGCCAGCAGTCCGGGACTAGTTGTAGGCACAGATACGCAGTATTTT. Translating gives CASSPGLVVGTDTQYF.

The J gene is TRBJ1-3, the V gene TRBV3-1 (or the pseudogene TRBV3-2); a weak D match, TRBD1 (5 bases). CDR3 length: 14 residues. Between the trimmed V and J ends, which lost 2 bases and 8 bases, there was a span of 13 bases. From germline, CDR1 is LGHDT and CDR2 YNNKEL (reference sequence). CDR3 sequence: CASSQTWGPDTIYF. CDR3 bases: TGTGCCAGCAGCCAAACTTGGGGACCTGACACCATATATTTT.

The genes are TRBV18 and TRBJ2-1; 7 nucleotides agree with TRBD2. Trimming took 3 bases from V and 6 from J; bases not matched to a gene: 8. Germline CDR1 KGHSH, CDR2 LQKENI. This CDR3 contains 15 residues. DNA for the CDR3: TGTGCCAGCTCACCCTTGCGGGAGAGTGGCAATGAGCAGTTCTTC. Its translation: CASSPLRESGNEQFF. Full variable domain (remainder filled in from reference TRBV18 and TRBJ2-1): NAGVMQNPRHLVRRRGQEARLRCSPMKGHSHVYWYRQLPEEGLKFMVYLQKENIIDESGMPKERFSAEFPKEGPSILRIQQVVRGDSAAYFCASSPLRESGNEQFFGPGTRLTVL.

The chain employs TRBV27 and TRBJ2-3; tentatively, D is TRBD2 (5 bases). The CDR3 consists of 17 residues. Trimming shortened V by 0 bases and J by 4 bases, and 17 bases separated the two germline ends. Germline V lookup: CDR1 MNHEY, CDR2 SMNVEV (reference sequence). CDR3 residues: CASSLSPPGSLPDTQYF. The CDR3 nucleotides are TGTGCCAGCAGTTTATCCCCACCGGGATCACTCCCAGATACGCAGTATTTT.

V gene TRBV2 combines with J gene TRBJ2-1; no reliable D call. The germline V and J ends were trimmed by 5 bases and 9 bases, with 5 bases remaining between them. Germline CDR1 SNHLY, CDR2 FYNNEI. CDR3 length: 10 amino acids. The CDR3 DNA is TGTGCCAGCAGTAGTAGTGAGCAGTTCTTC. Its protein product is CASSSSEQFF.

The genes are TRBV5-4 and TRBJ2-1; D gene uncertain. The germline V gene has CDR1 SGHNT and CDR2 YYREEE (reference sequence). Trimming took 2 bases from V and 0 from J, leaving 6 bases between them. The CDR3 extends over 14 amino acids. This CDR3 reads CASSFQNSYNEQFF. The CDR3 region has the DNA TGTGCCAGCAGCTTCCAAAACTCCTACAATGAGCAGTTCTTC. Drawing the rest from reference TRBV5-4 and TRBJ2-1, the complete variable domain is ETGVTQSPTHLIKTRGQQVTLRCSSQSGHNTVSWYQQALGQGPQFIFQYYREEENGRGNFPPRFSGLQFPNYSSELNVNALELDDSALYLCASSFQNSYNEQFFGPGTRLTVL.

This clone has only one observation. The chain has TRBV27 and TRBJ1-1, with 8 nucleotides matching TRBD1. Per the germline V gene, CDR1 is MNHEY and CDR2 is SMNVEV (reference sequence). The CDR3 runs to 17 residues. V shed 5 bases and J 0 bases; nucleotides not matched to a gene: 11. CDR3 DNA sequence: TGTGCCAGCAGTGGCAGGCAGGGGGCTCTAATGAACACTGAAGCTTTCTTT. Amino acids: CASSGRQGALMNTEAFF.